Sequencing of this T cell receptor beta chain was carried out in a study of T cells in Graves' hyperthyroidism and ophthalmopathy. Whole-study findings and limits: Ophthalmopathy, as predicted by the model, came a median around 6.7 months after the prediction. Also found in blood were most expanded thyroid clonotypes above 0.001.

This clonotype was detected ten times or more. Its antigen remains unidentified. Ophthalmopathy patients had Clinical Activity Score at least 3, NOSPECS grade at least 4, duration under 3 months. The authors obtained PBMCs from roughly 10 ml of fresh peripheral blood. CDR3 length: 16 residues. Germline CDR1 is DFQATT and CDR2 is SNEGSKA (reference sequence). Trimming took 2 bases from V and 0 from J, leaving 15 bases between them. Researchers amplified the TCR beta CDR3 regions from RNA transcripts. HTBI primers were the set used in a first-round RT-PCR of the TCR CDR3. Each CDR3 protein gets one entry after TCRdb re-called the multiplex PCR reads with MiXCR. This sample has 300,000 to 400,000 distinct CDR3 sequences, with around 15% found just once.

The sample consisted of blood. The chain employs TRBV20-1 and TRBJ2-3; D is ambiguous. This clonotype was sampled from a woman aged 30 to 39 with Graves' ophthalmopathy. CDR3 sequence: CSARYRAPSSTDTQYF. The CDR3, as DNA: TGCAGTGCTAGATACAGAGCTCCTTCTAGCACAGATACGCAGTATTTT.